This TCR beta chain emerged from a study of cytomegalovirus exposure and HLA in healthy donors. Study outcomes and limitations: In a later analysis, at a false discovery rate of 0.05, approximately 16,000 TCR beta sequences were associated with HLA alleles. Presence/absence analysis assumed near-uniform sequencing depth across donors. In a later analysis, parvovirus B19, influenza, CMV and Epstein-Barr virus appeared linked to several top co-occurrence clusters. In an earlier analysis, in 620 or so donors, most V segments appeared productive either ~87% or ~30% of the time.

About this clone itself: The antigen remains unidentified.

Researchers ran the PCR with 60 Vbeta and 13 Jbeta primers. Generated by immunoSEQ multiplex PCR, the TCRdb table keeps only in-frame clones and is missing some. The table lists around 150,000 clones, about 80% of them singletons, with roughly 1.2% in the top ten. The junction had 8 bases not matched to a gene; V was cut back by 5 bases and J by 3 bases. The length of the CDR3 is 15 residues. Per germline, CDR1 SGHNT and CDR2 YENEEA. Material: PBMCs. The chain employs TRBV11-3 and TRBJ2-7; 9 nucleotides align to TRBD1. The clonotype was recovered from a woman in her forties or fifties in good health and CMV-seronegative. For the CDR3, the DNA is TGTGCCAGCAGCCCGGGACAGGGATATAACTACGAGCAGTACTTC. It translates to CASSPGQGYNYEQYF.